This TCR beta chain stems from a study of blood T cell repertoires in COVID-19. For the study at large: PBMCs, B-cell-depleted T cells, or T cells provided the cDNA or gDNA that made up the material.

Those enrolled, adults aged roughly 18 to 100 years, came from about two dozen US areas. Donors were grouped by their self-reported clinical history. TCRdb's copy holds only in-frame clones and misses some; the assay was immunoSEQ multiplex PCR. The sample includes over 350,000 clones, approximately 90% seen only once; the top ten take approximately 1.2%. Germline V CDR1 and CDR2: SGHNT, YYREEE (reference sequence). Trimming removed 4 bases from V and 6 bases from J; junction bases left unmatched: 5. The CDR3 has 15 residues. This rearrangement joins TRBV5-4 to TRBJ1-4; 11 nucleotides align to TRBD1. The sample comprised PBMCs or T cells enriched from blood (not recorded which). The TCR was taken from a young woman who had recovered from COVID-19. CDR3 in amino acids: CASSRGQGEDEKLFF. CDR3 sequence (DNA): TGTGCCAGCAGCCGGGGACAGGGGGAGGATGAAAAACTGTTTTTT.